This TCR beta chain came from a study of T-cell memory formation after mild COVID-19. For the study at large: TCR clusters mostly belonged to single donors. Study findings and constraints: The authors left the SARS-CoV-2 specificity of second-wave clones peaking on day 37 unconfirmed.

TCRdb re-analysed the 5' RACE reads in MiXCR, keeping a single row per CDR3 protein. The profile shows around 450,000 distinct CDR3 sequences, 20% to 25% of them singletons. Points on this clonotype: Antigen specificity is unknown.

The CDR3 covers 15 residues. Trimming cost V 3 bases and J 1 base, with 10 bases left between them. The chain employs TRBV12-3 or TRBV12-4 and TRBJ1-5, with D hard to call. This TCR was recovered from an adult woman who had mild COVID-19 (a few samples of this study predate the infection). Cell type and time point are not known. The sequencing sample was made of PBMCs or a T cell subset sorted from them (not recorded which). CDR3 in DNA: TGTGCCAGCAGTTTGGACGGATTGAGCAATCAGCCCCAGCATTTT. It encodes CASSLDGLSNQPQHF.